This TCR beta chain was captured in a study of cytomegalovirus exposure and HLA in healthy donors. Study-wide points: Follow-up analysis found HLA locus-dependent TCR association rates, highest for DRB1 and lowest for HLA-C. The study carried out a later analysis of TCR beta sequences. It associated about 15,000 of them with specific HLA alleles at a false discovery rate of 0.05.

PCR amplification relied on 60 Vbeta primers (plus 13 Jbeta primers). Clones were sequenced by immunoSEQ multiplex PCR, and TCRdb holds only the in-frame ones, with some missing. This repertoire shows roughly 140,000 clones, roughly 84% found once; its top ten account for roughly 2.7%. In regard to this clone: Its target is not known.

The CDR3 runs to 12 residues. The germline V gene has CDR1 SEHNR and CDR2 FQNEAQ (reference sequence). Trimming left V 5 bases short and J 6 bases short, with 10 bases between. The chain joins TRBV7-9 to TRBJ1-1, with D unresolved. The sample taken for sequencing was PBMCs. The source of this sequence is a boy younger than 10 in good health and CMV-seronegative. CDR3 in amino acids: CASSRNAAEAFF. Written as DNA, the CDR3 is TGTGCCAGCAGCCGAAATGCGGCTGAAGCTTTCTTT.